This T cell receptor (beta chain) was captured by sequencing in a study of T cell repertoires in ileal Crohn's disease. This clone was seen a few times. Libraries were prepared by immunoSEQ multiplex PCR; TCRdb keeps only in-frame clonotypes and omits some of them. The sample lists approximately 17,000 clones, roughly 83% occurring once. This CDR3 spans 15 amino acids. V lost 4 bases to trimming and J lost 0 bases, with 10 bases between them. Germline lookup yields CDR1 SGHRS and CDR2 YFSETQ. The rearrangement joins TRBV5-1 to TRBJ2-2; no firm D call. The sequence came from an adult with Crohn's disease. Sequenced sample: ileal tissue. The CDR3 sequence is CASSRLSTNTGELFF. The CDR3 nucleotides read TGCGCCAGCAGCCGATTGAGTACGAACACCGGGGAGCTGTTTTTT.